The 28 T cell receptor beta chains presented below share a single source sample, sequenced in a study of early T cells in non-severe SARS-CoV-2 infection. TCRdb re-derived calls from the 5' RACE reads in MiXCR, one entry per CDR3 protein. The sample carries 65,000 to 75,000 distinct CDR3 sequences, roughly 11% recorded once. The sequenced sample consisted of whole blood. Receptor source: an adult who was a healthcare worker with PCR-confirmed SARS-CoV-2 infection or an uninfected control (not recorded which).

The J gene is TRBJ1-4, the V gene TRBV7-8; D is possibly TRBD1 (6 bases). Between the trimmed V and J ends, which lost 5 bases and 4 bases, there was a span of 17 bases. Germline CDR1 reads SGHVS; CDR2 reads FQNEAQ. This CDR3 contains 16 residues. The CDR3 loop is CASSGEGGAVNEKLFF. The DNA of the CDR3 is TGTGCCAGCAGCGGAGAGGGGGGAGCAGTTAATGAAAAACTGTTTTTT.

This chain uses TRBV11-2 with TRBJ2-7, with D perhaps TRBD1 (6 bases). Per germline, CDR1 SGHAT and CDR2 FQNNGV. This CDR3 comprises 13 residues. V was pared by 5 bases and J by 6 bases, with 14 bases between. CDR3 residues: CASSHNREREQYF. The CDR3 nucleotides read TGTGCCAGCAGCCATAACAGGGAACGCGAGCAGTACTTC.

The table lists this clonotype with many counts. V and J are TRBV5-1 and TRBJ2-6; D is unresolved. The CDR3 contains 13 residues. V dropped 4 bases and J dropped 2 bases, with 4 bases sitting between them. Germline CDR1 and CDR2: SGHRS and YFSETQ. The CDR3 reads CASSPPGANVLTF. The CDR3 bases are TGCGCCAGCAGCCCCCCTGGGGCCAACGTCCTGACTTTC. Complete variable domain (other parts from reference TRBV5-1 and TRBJ2-6): KAGVTQTPRYLIKTRGQQVTLSCSPISGHRSVSWYQQTPGQGLQFLFEYFSETQRNKGNFPGRFSGRQFSNSRSEMNVSTLELGDSALYLCASSPPGANVLTFGAGSRLTVL.

This clonotype was seen many times. The chain uses TRBV5-4 and TRBJ2-1, with 8 positions matching TRBD2. This CDR3 is 14 amino acids long. Germline values: CDR1 SGHNT, CDR2 YYREEE (reference sequence). V was pared by 0 bases and J by 9 bases, with 5 bases of the junction left unmatched. The CDR3 DNA follows: TGTGCCAGCAGCTTGGGGACTAGCACCGGTGAGCAGTTCTTC. Its protein product is CASSLGTSTGEQFF.

This clonotype was recorded many times. The chain recombines TRBV5-6 with TRBJ2-7, with D tentatively TRBD1 or TRBD2 (5 bases each). CDR3 size: 16 residues. Deletions cut 4 bases from V and 4 bases from J, with 21 bases between. Germline CDR1 and CDR2: SGHDT and YYEEEE. This chain's CDR3 is CASSRGWVGALYEQYF. In nucleotides, the CDR3 is TGTGCCAGCAGCCGGGGCTGGGTAGGGGCCCTTTACGAGCAGTACTTC.

This clonotype occurred many times. The chain combines TRBV5-6 with TRBJ1-1; the match to TRBD1 covers 8 bases. V lost 2 bases, J lost 4 bases, and 4 bases stayed unmatched. The V gene's germline CDR1 is SGHDT and CDR2 YYEEEE. The CDR3 contains 14 residues. CDR3 sequence reads: CASSFGTGGTEAFF. The CDR3 DNA reads TGTGCCAGCAGCTTCGGGACAGGAGGCACTGAAGCTTTCTTT.

This clonotype was observed many times. This rearrangement joins TRBV7-3 to TRBJ2-3; 7 nucleotides match TRBD1. J was trimmed by 6 bases and V by 5 bases; bases with no gene match: 8. The CDR3 totals 14 residues. Germline V gene sequence: CDR1 SGHTA, CDR2 FQGTGA. CDR3 in amino acids: CASSQGQRGDTQYF. Here the CDR3 DNA reads TGTGCCAGCAGCCAGGGACAGCGAGGGGATACGCAGTATTTT.

Only a few counts were recorded for this clonotype. The gene calls are TRBV2 and TRBJ2-1, with TRBD2 identical over 11 bases. This CDR3 has 15 amino acids. Germline-derived CDR1 and CDR2 are SNHLY and FYNNEI. V dropped 7 bases and J dropped 4; count of bases not matched to a gene: 6. The CDR3 sequence is CASILGTSGYNEQFF. Here the CDR3 DNA reads TGTGCCAGCATACTAGGGACTAGCGGTTACAATGAGCAGTTCTTC.

This clonotype was observed a few times. The chain carries TRBV6-6 and TRBJ1-5; no clear D gene. V was clipped by 7 bases and J by 0 bases, with 13 bases between them. Looked up from germline, CDR1 is MNHNY and CDR2 is SVGAGI (reference sequence). CDR3 length: 15 residues. The chain's CDR3 is CASTRPTSSNQPQHF. CDR3 in DNA: TGTGCCAGCACCCGTCCGACCTCTAGCAATCAGCCCCAGCATTTT.

Ten or more counts support this clonotype. The chain uses TRBV18 and TRBJ2-7; maybe TRBD2 (5 bases). V was pared by 8 bases and J by 6 bases, with 17 bases between. The CDR3 has 13 residues. Germline V lookup: CDR1 KGHSH, CDR2 LQKENI. CDR3 sequence reads: CASTPPGLAEQYF. The CDR3 region has the DNA TGTGCCAGCACGCCACCGGGGTTGGCCGAGCAGTACTTC.

This clonotype was seen repeatedly, ten times or more. The chain's CDR3 is CSADRGNGYTF. CDR3 DNA: TGCAGCGCAGACAGGGGCAATGGCTACACCTTC. The rearrangement links TRBV29-1 to TRBJ1-2; 8 positions agree with TRBD1. V shed 7 bases and J 6 bases; nucleotides not matched to a gene: 4. In germline, CDR1 is SQVTM, CDR2 ANQGSEA. CDR3 length: 11 amino acids.

As regards this clonotype: Since no conserved phenylalanine or tryptophan closes the CDR3, a read error is the likely cause. The chain couples TRBV6-6 to TRBJ2-7; TRBD2 matches at 13 bases. The trim removed 6 bases at V and 3 bases at J, leaving 8 bases unmatched. Per germline, CDR1 MNHNY and CDR2 SVGAGI (reference sequence). This CDR3 has 16 amino acids. CDR3 residues: CASRETRTSGSYEQYI. The DNA for the CDR3 is TGTGCCAGCAGAGAAACCCGGACTAGCGGGAGCTACGAGCAGTACATC.

This clonotype was observed a handful of times. The CDR3 bases are TGTGCCAGCAGCTTGGCCGGGAGGAACATGAACACTGAAGCTTTCTTT. Its translation is CASSLAGRNMNTEAFF. J is TRBJ1-1 and V is TRBV5-6, with D unresolved. Trimming pared 0 bases from V and 0 bases from J, leaving 12 bases between. The CDR3 runs 16 residues. CDR1 SGHDT and CDR2 YYEEEE come from the germline V gene.

This clonotype occurred many times. The J gene is TRBJ2-6, the V gene TRBV27; 8 bases align to TRBD1. J lost 1 base, V lost 8 bases, and 10 bases had no gene match. The CDR3 has 17 amino acids. Germline-derived CDR1 and CDR2 are MNHEY and SMNVEV (reference sequence). CDR3 loop: CASCSGTGRSGANVLTF. For the CDR3, the DNA is TGTGCCAGCTGCTCCGGGACAGGTCGGTCTGGGGCCAACGTCCTGACTTTC.

Ten or more counts support this clonotype. The gene calls are TRBV6-1 and TRBJ1-1, with 9 nucleotides matching TRBD1. The ends lost 8 bases at V and 5 bases at J; junction bases unmatched: 12. Per germline, CDR1 MNHNS and CDR2 SASEGT. The CDR3 runs to 15 residues. CDR3 protein: CASVRYTGGRTEAFF. CDR3 in DNA: TGTGCCAGCGTTCGATATACAGGGGGCCGGACTGAAGCTTTCTTT.

This clonotype was counted at least ten times. The chain recombines TRBV18 with TRBJ2-5, with 9 bases identical to TRBD1. V was pared by 2 bases and J by 5 bases, with 9 bases of the junction left unmatched. The germline gives CDR1 KGHSH, CDR2 LQKENI. The CDR3 has 16 amino acids. The CDR3 loop is CASSPSETGGRETQYF. DNA for the CDR3: TGTGCCAGCTCACCATCAGAGACAGGGGGAAGGGAGACCCAGTACTTC.

This chain links TRBV29-1 with TRBJ2-7; 7 bases match TRBD1. There are 12 residues in the CDR3. The J segment lost 3 bases and the V segment lost 5 bases, leaving 4 bases of the junction unmatched. Germline assignment: CDR1 SQVTM and CDR2 ANQGSEA. The CDR3 loop reads CSVIRDSYEQYF. The CDR3 nucleotides read TGCAGCGTTATCCGGGACAGCTACGAGCAGTACTTC.

This clonotype came up a few times. The gene calls are TRBV19 and TRBJ1-3; D not certain. V was shortened by 4 bases and J by 0 bases, with 10 bases between the two germline ends. This CDR3 comprises 15 residues. The germline V gene encodes CDR1 LNHDA and CDR2 SQIVND (reference sequence). The CDR3 loop is CASSTTIGSGNTIYF. In nucleotides, the CDR3 is TGTGCCAGTAGTACTACTATCGGCTCTGGAAACACCATATATTTT.

This clonotype was observed at least ten times. The rearrangement joins TRBV12-3 or TRBV12-4 to TRBJ1-6; possible D gene TRBD1, 5 bases. CDR3 size: 15 residues. Trimming removed 2 bases from V and 10 bases from J, with 15 bases in between. For the CDR3, the DNA is TGTGCCAGCAGTTTAAAAGGGGCACAAGGGTCACCCCTCCACTTT. The encoded protein is CASSLKGAQGSPLHF.

This clonotype was seen repeatedly, ten times or more. CDR3 amino acids: CASSLTTTYNYGYTF. For the CDR3, the DNA is TGTGCCAGCAGCTTAACCACTACGTATAACTATGGCTACACCTTC. The V and J genes are TRBV7-9 and TRBJ1-2; D gene ambiguous. The length of the CDR3 is 15 residues. V was clipped by 2 bases and J by 1 base, with 11 bases between them. Germline CDR1 is SEHNR and CDR2 is FQNEAQ (reference sequence).

This clonotype was seen at least ten times. The V and J genes are TRBV7-2 and TRBJ2-2; 8 bases map to TRBD1. Losses at the gene ends were 11 bases for V and 4 bases for J; bases not matched to a gene: 9. Germline V gene lookup returns CDR1 SGHTA and CDR2 FQGNSA. The CDR3 spans 14 residues. The CDR3 sequence is CAPGGQAGTGELFF. The CDR3 DNA is TGTGCCCCAGGGGGCCAGGCGGGCACCGGGGAGCTGTTTTTT.

This clonotype was seen many times. This chain uses TRBV7-9 with TRBJ2-2, with a possible D match to TRBD1 (6 bases). Trimming shortened V by 1 base and J by 4 bases, and 10 bases separated the two germline ends. The germline gives CDR1 SEHNR, CDR2 FQNEAQ (reference sequence). This CDR3 is built from 15 residues. As DNA, the CDR3 is TGTGCCAGCAGCTTAGTGGGGGCGAGCACCGGGGAGCTGTTTTTT. Its translation: CASSLVGASTGELFF.

This clonotype has at least ten counts. The rearrangement links TRBV11-2 to TRBJ2-1; 7 bases are shared with TRBD2. CDR3 length: 13 amino acids. Per germline, CDR1 SGHAT and CDR2 FQNNGV. The trim removed 5 bases at V and 6 bases at J, leaving 4 bases unmatched. The CDR3 DNA follows: TGTGCCAGCAGCCCTAGGACTAGCAATGAGCAGTTCTTC. Translating it yields CASSPRTSNEQFF.

In this sample, this clonotype turned up a few times. The genes are TRBV2 and TRBJ2-7; 11 bases are shared with TRBD2. V lost 6 bases and J lost 0; bases outside the gene matches: 4. This CDR3 has 15 residues. Looked up from germline, CDR1 is SNHLY and CDR2 is FYNNEI. The CDR3 is CASRTLAGVSYEQYF. The CDR3 DNA sequence: TGTGCCAGCAGAACACTAGCGGGGGTCTCCTACGAGCAGTACTTC.

The chain has TRBV7-3 and TRBJ2-2; 9 nucleotides line up with TRBD2. J gave up 4 bases and V 0 bases, and 6 bases lay outside the gene matches. Per germline, CDR1 SGHTA and CDR2 FQGTGA. This CDR3 contains 17 residues. The CDR3 sequence: CASSLTQGTSSTGELFF. The CDR3 DNA is TGTGCCAGCAGCTTAACGCAAGGGACTAGCAGCACCGGGGAGCTGTTTTTT.

This clonotype was counted ten times or more. This sequence joins TRBV7-2 and TRBJ1-1; D gene ambiguous. V was cut by 4 bases and J by 4 bases, with 10 bases left in between. The CDR3 totals 13 residues. Germline loops: CDR1 SGHTA, CDR2 FQGNSA. DNA of the CDR3: TGTGCCAGCAGCTCTTCTAGGGTCACTGAAGCTTTCTTT. This translates into CASSSSRVTEAFF.

Ten or more counts support this clonotype. V and J are TRBV3-1 and TRBJ1-1; TRBD1 might be the D (5 bases). Trimming took 8 bases from V and 9 from J, leaving 16 bases between them. Germline CDR1 is LGHDT and CDR2 is YNNKEL (reference sequence). The CDR3 extends over 12 amino acids. The CDR3 sequence is CASGLEGVKAFF. In DNA, the CDR3 is TGTGCCAGCGGTTTGGAAGGGGTCAAAGCTTTCTTT.

This clonotype was seen repeatedly, ten times or more. The CDR3 reads CASSSTGLSYEQYF. The CDR3 nucleotides read TGTGCCAGCAGCAGTACAGGGCTCTCCTACGAGCAGTACTTC. This chain uses TRBV12-3 or TRBV12-4 with TRBJ2-7; tentatively, D is TRBD1 (6 bases). Trimming took 6 bases from V and 0 from J, leaving 12 bases between them. This CDR3 is 14 amino acids long.